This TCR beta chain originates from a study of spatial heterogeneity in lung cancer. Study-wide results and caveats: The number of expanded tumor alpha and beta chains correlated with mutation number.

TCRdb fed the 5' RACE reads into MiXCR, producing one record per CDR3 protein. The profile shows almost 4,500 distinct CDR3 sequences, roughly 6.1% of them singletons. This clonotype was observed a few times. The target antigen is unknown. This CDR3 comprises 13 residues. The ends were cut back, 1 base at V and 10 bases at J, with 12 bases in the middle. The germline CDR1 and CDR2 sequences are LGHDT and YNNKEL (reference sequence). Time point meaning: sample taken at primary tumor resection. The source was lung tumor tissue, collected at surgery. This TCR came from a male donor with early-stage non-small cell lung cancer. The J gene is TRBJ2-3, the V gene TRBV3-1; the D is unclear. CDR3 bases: TGTGCCAGCAGCCAAGCCCCCCGTACGGCGCAGTATTTT. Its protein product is CASSQAPRTAQYF.